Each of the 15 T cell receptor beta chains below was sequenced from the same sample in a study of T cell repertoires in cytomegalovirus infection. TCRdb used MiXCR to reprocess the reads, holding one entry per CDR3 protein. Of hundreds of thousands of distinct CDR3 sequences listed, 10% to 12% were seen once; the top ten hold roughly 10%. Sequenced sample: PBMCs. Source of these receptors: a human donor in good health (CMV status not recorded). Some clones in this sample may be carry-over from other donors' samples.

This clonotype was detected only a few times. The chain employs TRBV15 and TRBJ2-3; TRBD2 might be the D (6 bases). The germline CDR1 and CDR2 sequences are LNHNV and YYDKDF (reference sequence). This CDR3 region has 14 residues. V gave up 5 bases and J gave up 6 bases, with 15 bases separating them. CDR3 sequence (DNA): TGTGCCACCAGCGGGGGACTCTCCGTTGATACGCAGTATTTT. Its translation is CATSGGLSVDTQYF.

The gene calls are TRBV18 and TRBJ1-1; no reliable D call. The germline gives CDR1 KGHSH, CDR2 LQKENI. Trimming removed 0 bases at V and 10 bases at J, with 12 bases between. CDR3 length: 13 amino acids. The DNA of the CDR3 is TGTGCCAGCTCACCACCGTCGGAGGCAGGAGCTTTCTTT. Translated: CASSPPSEAGAFF.

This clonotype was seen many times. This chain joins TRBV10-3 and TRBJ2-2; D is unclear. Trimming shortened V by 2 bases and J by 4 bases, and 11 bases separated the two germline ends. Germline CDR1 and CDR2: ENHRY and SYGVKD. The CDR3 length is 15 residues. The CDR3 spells CAISEVAVLTGELFF. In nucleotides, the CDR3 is TGTGCCATCAGTGAGGTCGCAGTTCTCACCGGGGAGCTGTTTTTT.

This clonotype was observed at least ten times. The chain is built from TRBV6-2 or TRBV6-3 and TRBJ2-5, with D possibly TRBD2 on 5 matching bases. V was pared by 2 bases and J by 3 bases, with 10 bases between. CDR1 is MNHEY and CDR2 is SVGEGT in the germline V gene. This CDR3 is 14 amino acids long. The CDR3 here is CASSYLASEETQYF. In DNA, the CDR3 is TGTGCCAGCAGTTACCTAGCCTCAGAAGAGACCCAGTACTTC.

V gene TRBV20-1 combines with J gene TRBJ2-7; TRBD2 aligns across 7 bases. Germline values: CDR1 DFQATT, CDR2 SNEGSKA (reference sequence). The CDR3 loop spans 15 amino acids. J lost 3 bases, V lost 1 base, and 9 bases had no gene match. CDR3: CSARGRLAVYYEQYF. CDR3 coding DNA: TGCAGTGCTAGAGGGCGACTAGCTGTTTACTACGAGCAGTACTTC.

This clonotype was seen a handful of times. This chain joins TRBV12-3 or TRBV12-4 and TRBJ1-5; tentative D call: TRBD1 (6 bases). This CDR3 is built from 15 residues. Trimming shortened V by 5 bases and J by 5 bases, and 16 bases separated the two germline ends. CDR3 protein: CASSPITGIDQPQHF. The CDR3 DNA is TGTGCCAGCAGTCCAATCACAGGGATAGATCAGCCCCAGCATTTT.

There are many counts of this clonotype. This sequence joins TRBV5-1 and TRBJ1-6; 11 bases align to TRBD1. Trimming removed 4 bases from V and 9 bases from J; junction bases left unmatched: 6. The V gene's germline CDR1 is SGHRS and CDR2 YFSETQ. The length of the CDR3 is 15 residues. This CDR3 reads CASSVKGQGGSPLHF. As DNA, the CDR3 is TGCGCCAGCAGCGTAAAGGGACAGGGGGGTTCACCCCTCCACTTT.

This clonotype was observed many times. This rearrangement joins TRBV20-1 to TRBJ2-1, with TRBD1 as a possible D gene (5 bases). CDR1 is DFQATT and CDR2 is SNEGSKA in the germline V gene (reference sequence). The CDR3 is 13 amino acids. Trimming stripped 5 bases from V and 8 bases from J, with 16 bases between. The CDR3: CSARLGVTHEQFF. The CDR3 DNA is TGCAGTGCTCGGCTAGGGGTAACACATGAGCAGTTCTTC.

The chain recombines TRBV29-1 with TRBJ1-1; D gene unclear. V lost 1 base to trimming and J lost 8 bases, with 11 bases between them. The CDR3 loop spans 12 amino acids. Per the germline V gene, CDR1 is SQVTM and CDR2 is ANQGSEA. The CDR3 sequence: CSVEALRVEAFF. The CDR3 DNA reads TGCAGCGTTGAAGCCCTTCGGGTCGAAGCTTTCTTT.

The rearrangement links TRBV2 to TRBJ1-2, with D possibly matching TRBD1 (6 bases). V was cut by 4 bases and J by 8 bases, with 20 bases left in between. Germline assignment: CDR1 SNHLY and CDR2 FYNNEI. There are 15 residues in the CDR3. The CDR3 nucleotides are TGTGCCAGCAGTGTCTCCGCAGGGGCTGGAGGAGGCTACACCTTC. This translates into CASSVSAGAGGGYTF.

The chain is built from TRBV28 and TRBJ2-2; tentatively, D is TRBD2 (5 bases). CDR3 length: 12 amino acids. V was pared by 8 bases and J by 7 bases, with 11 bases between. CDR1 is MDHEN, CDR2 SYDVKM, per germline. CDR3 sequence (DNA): TGTGCCAGCGGTACGGGAATCGGGGAGCTGTTTTTT. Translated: CASGTGIGELFF.

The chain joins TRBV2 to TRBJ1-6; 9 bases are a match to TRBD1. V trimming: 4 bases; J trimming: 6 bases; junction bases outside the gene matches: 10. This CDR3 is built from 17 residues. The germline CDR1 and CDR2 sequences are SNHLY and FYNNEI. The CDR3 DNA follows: TGTGCCAGCAGTGGCGGACTGGACAGGGGCTTTAATTCACCCCTCCACTTT. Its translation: CASSGGLDRGFNSPLHF.

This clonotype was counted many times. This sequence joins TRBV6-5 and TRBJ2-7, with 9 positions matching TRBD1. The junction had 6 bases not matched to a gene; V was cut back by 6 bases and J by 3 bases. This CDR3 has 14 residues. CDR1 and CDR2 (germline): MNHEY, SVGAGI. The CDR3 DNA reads TGTGCCAGCAGGAAAACAGGGGGCAACTACGAGCAGTACTTC. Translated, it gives CASRKTGGNYEQYF.

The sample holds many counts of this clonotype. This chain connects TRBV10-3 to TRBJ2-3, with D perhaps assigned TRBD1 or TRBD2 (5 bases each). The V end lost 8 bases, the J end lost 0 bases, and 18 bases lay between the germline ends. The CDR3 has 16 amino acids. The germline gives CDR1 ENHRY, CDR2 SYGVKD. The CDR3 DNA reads TGTGCCATCCGAAAGGGACCGCTGGATAGCACAGATACGCAGTATTTT. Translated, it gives CAIRKGPLDSTDTQYF.

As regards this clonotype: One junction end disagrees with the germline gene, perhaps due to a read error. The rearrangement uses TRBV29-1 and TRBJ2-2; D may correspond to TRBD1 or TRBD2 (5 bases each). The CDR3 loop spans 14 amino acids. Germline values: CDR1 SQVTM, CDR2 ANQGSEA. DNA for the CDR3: TGCAGCGGTGCCGGGACGGTGAACTCCGGGGAGCTGTTTTTT. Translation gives CSGAGTVNSGELFF.